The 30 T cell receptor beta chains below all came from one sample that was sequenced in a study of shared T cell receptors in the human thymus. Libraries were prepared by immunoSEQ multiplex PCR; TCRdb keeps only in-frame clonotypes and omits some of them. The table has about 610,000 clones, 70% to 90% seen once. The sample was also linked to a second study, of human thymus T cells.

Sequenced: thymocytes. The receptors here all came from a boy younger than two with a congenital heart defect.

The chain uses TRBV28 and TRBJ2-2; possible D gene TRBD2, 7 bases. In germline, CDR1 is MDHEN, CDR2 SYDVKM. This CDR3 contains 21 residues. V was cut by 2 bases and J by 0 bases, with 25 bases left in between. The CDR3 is CASSLPPVGGLSGPNTGELFF. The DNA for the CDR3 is TGTGCCAGCAGTTTACCCCCAGTGGGGGGGCTTAGCGGTCCGAACACCGGGGAGCTGTTTTTT.

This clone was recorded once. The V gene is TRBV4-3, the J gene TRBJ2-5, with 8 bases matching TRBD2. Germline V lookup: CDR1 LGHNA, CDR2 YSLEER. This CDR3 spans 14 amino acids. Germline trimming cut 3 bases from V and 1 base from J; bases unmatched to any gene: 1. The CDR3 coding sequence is TGCGCCAGCAGCCATCGGGGGGGCCAAGAGACCCAGTACTTC. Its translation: CASSHRGGQETQYF.

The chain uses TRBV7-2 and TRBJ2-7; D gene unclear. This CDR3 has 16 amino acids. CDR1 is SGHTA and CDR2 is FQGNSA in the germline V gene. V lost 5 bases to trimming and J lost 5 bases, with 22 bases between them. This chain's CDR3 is CASSPLRSRTIDEQYF. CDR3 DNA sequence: TGTGCCAGCAGCCCTCTACGATCTAGAACGATCGACGAGCAGTACTTC.

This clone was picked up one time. The CDR3 nucleotides are TGTGCCAGCTCACCAAGGGGCCGGTTGCCCGGACCCCCGGGTTTGGAGACCCAGTACTTC. It is translated as CASSPRGRLPGPPGLETQYF. V gene TRBV18 combines with J gene TRBJ2-5, with D possibly TRBD1 on 5 matching bases. Germline-derived CDR1 and CDR2 are KGHSH and LQKENI. The V and J ends lost 2 bases and 5 bases respectively, with 30 bases between them. This CDR3 region has 20 residues.

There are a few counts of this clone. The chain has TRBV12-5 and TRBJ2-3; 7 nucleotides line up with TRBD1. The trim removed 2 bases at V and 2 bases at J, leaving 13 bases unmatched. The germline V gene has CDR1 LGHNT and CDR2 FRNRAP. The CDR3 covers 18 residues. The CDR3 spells CASGLTTEWGQITDTQYF. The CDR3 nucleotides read TGTGCTAGTGGTTTGACTACAGAATGGGGACAGATCACAGATACGCAGTATTTT.

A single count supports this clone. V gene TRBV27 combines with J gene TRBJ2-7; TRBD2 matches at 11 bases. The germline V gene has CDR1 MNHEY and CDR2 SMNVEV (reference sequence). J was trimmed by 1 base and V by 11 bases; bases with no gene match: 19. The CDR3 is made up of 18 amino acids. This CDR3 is CASVPGLAGPRRSYEQYF. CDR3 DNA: TGTGCCTCCGTCCCCGGACTAGCGGGCCCGAGGCGGTCCTACGAGCAGTACTTC.

This CDR3 reads CSVESPKAELFF. The DNA for the CDR3 is TGCAGCGTTGAATCCCCGAAGGCGGAACTGTTTTTT. The chain employs TRBV29-1 and TRBJ1-4; D unresolved. The germline V and J ends were trimmed by 2 bases and 12 bases, with 13 bases remaining between them. The V gene's germline CDR1 is SQVTM and CDR2 ANQGSEA. This CDR3 has 12 amino acids.

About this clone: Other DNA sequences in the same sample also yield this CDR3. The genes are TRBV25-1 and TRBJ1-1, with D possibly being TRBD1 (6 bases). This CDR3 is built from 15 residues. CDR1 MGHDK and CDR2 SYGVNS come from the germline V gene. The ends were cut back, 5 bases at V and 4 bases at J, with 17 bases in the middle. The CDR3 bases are TGTGCCAGCAGTCCACGGCGGGGGCGCAGCACTGAAGCTTTCTTT. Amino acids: CASSPRRGRSTEAFF.

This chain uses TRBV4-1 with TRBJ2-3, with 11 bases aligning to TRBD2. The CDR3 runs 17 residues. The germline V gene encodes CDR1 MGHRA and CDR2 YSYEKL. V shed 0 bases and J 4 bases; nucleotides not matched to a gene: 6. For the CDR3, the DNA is TGCGCCAGCAGCCAAGAGACGTCTAGCGGGAGGTCAGATACGCAGTATTTT. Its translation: CASSQETSSGRSDTQYF.

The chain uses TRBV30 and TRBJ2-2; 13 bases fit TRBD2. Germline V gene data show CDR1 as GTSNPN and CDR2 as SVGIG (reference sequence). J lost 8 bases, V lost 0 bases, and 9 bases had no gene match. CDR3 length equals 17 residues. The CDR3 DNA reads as TGTGCCTGGAGTGTACAAGGACTAGCGGGAGAAGTAGGGGAGCTGTTTTTT. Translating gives CAWSVQGLAGEVGELFF.

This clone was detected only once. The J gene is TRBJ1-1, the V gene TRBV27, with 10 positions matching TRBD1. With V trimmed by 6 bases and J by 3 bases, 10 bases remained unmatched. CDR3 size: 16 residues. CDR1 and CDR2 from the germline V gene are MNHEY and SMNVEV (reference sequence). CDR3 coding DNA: TGTGCCAGCAGGCCTGCGGGACAGGGGAGAGACACTGAAGCTTTCTTT. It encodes CASRPAGQGRDTEAFF.

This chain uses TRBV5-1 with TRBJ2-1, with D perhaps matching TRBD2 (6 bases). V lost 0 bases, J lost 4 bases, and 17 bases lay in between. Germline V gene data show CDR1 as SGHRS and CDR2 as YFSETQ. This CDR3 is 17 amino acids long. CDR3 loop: CASSLVGGLMVYNEQFF. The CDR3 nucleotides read TGCGCCAGCAGCTTGGTGGGAGGTTTGATGGTGTACAATGAGCAGTTCTTC. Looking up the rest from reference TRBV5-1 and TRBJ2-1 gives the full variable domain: KAGVTQTPRYLIKTRGQQVTLSCSPISGHRSVSWYQQTPGQGLQFLFEYFSETQRNKGNFPGRFSGRQFSNSRSEMNVSTLELGDSALYLCASSLVGGLMVYNEQFFGPGTRLTVL.

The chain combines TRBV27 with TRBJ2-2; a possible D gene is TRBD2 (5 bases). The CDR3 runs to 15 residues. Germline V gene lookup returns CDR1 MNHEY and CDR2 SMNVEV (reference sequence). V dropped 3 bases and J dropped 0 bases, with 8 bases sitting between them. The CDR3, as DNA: TGTGCCAGCAGTTTGCAAGCGGCGAACACCGGGGAGCTGTTTTTT. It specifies CASSLQAANTGELFF.

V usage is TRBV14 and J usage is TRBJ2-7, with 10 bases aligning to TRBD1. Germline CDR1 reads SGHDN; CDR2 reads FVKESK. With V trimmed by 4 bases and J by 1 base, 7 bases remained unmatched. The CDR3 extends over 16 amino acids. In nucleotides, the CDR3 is TGTGCCAGCAGCCCAGAGTGGGACAGGGGATCCTACGAGCAGTACTTC. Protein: CASSPEWDRGSYEQYF.

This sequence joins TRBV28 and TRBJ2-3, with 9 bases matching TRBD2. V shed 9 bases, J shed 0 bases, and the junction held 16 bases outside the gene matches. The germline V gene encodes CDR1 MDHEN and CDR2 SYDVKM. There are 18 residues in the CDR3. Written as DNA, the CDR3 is TGTGCCAGTCTACTAGCGGGTCCAATTCGGCATAGCACAGATACGCAGTATTTT. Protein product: CASLLAGPIRHSTDTQYF.

The DNA for the CDR3 is TGCGCCAGCAGCCAAGATTCTAGCGGGAGAACAGATACGCAGTATTTT. Its protein product is CASSQDSSGRTDTQYF. The chain combines TRBV4-3 with TRBJ2-3, with 10 bases aligning to TRBD2. The junction had 3 bases not matched to a gene; V was cut back by 0 bases and J by 3 bases. This CDR3 has 16 amino acids. Germline CDR1 LGHNA, CDR2 YSLEER.

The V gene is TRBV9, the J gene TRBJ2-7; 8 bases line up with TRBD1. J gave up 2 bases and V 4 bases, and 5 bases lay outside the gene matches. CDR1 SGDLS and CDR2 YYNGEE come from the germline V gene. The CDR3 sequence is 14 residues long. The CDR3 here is CASSPSGQAYEQYF. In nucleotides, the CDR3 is TGTGCCAGCAGCCCATCGGGACAGGCCTACGAGCAGTACTTC.

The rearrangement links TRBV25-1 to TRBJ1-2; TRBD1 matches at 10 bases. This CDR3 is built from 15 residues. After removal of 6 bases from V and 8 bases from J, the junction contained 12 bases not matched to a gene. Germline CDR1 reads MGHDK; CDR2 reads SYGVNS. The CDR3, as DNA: TGTGCCAGCAGAGGTAAGACAGGGGGCGGTGAAGGCTACACCTTC. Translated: CASRGKTGGGEGYTF.

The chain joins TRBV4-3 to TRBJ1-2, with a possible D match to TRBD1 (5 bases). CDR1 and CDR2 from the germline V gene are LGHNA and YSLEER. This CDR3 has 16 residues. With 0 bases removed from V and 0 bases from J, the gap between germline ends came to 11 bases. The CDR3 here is CASSQESREANYGYTF. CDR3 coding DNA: TGCGCCAGCAGCCAAGAGAGCAGGGAGGCTAACTATGGCTACACCTTC.

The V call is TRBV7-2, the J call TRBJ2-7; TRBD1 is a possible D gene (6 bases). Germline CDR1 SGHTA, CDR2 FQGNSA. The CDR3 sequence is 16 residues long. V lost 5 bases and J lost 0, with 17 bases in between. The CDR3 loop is CASSRPHAGASYEQYF. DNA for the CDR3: TGTGCCAGCAGCCGCCCGCACGCAGGGGCCTCCTACGAGCAGTACTTC.

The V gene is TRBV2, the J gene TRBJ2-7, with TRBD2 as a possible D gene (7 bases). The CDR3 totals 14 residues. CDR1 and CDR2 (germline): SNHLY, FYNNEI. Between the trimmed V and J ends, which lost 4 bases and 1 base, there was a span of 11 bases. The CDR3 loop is CASSGGGASYEQYF. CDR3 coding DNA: TGTGCCAGCAGTGGAGGGGGGGCGTCCTACGAGCAGTACTTC.

The CDR3 region has the DNA TGTGCCAGCAACCAGTTGGGCAGGGGGCTTGAGACCCAGTACTTC. This encodes CASNQLGRGLETQYF. The genes are TRBV7-9 and TRBJ2-5; 8 bases are shared with TRBD1. The CDR3 is 15 residues long. The J segment lost 5 bases and the V segment lost 7 bases, leaving 12 bases of the junction unmatched. CDR1 SEHNR and CDR2 FQNEAQ come from the germline V gene (reference sequence).

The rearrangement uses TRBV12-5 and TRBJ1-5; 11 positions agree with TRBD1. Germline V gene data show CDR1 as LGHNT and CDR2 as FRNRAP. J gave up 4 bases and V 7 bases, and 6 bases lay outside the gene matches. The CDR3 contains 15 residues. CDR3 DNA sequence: TGTGCTAGTGCCCTCCGGGACAGGGGGAATCAGCCCCAGCATTTT. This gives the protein CASALRDRGNQPQHF.

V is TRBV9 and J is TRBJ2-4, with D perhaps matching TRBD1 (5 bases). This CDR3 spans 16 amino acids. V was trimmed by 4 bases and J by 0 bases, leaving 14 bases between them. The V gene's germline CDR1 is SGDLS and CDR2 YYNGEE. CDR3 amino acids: CASSPGHRLAKNIQYF. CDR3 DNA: TGTGCCAGCAGCCCTGGACATCGTCTAGCCAAAAACATTCAGTACTTC.

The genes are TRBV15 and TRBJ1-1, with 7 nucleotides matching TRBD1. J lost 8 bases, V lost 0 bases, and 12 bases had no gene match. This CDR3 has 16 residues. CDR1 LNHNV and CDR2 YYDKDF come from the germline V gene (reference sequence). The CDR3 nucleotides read TGTGCCACCAGCAGAGAATTTAATCCCGGGACAGTAGAAGCTTTCTTT. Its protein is CATSREFNPGTVEAFF.

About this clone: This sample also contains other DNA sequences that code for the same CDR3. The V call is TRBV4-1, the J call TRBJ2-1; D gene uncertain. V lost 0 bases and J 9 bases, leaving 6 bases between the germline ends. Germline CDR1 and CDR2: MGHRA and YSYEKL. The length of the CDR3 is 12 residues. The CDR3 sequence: CASSQDRGEQFF. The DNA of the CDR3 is TGCGCCAGCAGCCAAGATCGAGGTGAGCAGTTCTTC.

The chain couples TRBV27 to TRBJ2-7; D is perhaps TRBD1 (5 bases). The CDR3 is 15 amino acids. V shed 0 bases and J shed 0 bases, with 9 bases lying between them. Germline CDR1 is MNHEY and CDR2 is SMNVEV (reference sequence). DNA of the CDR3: TGTGCCAGCAGTTTATCCAGGGTCCACTCCTACGAGCAGTACTTC. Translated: CASSLSRVHSYEQYF.

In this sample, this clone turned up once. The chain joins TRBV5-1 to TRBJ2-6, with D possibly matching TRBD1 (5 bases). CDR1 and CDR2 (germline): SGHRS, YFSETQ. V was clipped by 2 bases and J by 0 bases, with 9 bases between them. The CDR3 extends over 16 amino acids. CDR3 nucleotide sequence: TGCGCCAGCAGCTTAAGACAGACCTCTGGGGCCAACGTCCTGACTTTC. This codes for CASSLRQTSGANVLTF.

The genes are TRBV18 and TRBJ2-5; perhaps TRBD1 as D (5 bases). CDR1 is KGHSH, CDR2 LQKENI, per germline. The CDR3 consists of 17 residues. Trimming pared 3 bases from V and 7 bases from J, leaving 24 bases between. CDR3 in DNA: TGTGCCAGCTCACCCGTGACAGAGCAAGGGAAGAGTGTGACCCAGTACTTC. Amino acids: CASSPVTEQGKSVTQYF.

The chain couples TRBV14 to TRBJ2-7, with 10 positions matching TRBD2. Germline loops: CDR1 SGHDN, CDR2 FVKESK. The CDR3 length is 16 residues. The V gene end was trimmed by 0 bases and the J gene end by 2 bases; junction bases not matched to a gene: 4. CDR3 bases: TGTGCCAGCAGCCAAGACGGACTAGCGGAAACCTACGAGCAGTACTTC. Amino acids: CASSQDGLAETYEQYF. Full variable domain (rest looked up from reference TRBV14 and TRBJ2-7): EAGVTQFPSHSVIEKGQTVTLRCDPISGHDNLYWYRRVMGKEIKFLLHFVKESKQDESGMPNNRFLAERTGGTYSTLKVQPAELEDSGVYFCASSQDGLAETYEQYFGPGTRLTVT.